This T cell receptor (beta chain) was identified in a study of type 1 regulatory T cells. Study context: This in vitro CD4 product, T-allo10, is enriched for Tr1 cells and alloantigen-specific.

There are 13 residues in the CDR3. The germline V gene has CDR1 GTSNPN and CDR2 SVGIG (reference sequence). TCRdb reprocessed the reads with MiXCR, giving one entry per CDR3 protein. The repertoire holds about 19,000 distinct CDR3 sequences, with about 9.4% as singletons. In regard to this clonotype: Mismatch with germline at one junction end may stem from a read error.

Sequenced input: CD4+ T cells, either the whole sample or a sorted fraction (not recorded which). The rearrangement links TRBV30 to TRBJ2-1; 9 nucleotides agree with TRBD2. This sequence originates from a human donor in good health. CDR3 sequence (DNA): TGTGCCTGGAATAGCGGGAGAGACAATGGGCAGTTCTTC. Translation: CAWNSGRDNGQFF. The complete variable domain, with remaining parts taken from reference TRBV30 and TRBJ2-1, reads SQTIHQWPATLVQPVGSPLSLECTVEGTSNPNLYWYRQAAGRGLQLLFYSVGIGQISSEVPQNLSASRPQDRQFILSSKKLLLSDSGFYLCAWNSGRDNGQFFGPGTRLTVL.